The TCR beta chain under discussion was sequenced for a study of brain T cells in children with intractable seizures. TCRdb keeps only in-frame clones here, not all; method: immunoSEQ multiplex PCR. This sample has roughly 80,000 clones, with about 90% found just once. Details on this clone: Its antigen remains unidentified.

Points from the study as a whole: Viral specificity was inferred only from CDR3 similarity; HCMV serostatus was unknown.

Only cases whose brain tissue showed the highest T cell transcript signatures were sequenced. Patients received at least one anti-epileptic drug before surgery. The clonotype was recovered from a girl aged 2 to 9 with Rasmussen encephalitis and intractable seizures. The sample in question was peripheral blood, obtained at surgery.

Written as DNA, the CDR3 is TGTGCCAGCAGCGTAGATGGGGCGAACGAAAAACTGTTTTTT. Its protein product is CASSVDGANEKLFF. The V call is TRBV9, the J call TRBJ1-4; the D gene is possibly TRBD1 (5 bases). V was trimmed by 0 bases and J by 8 bases, leaving 11 bases between them. CDR1 SGDLS and CDR2 YYNGEE come from the germline V gene. CDR3 size: 14 residues.